The 14 T cell receptor beta chains presented below share a single source sample, sequenced in a study of graft-versus-host responses after intestinal transplantation. These receptors lack a known antigen. The protocol was immunoSEQ multiplex PCR, while the TCRdb copy is restricted to in-frame clones and leaves out a portion. Among around 130,000 clones listed, around nine tenths were seen once. The sample here was unstimulated CD4+ T cells sorted from spleen or lymph node cells, taken before intestinal transplant. These receptors were obtained from a human donor who received an intestinal transplant.

The chain links TRBV5-1 to TRBJ2-7; TRBD1 or TRBD2 may be the D gene (5 bases each). V shed 4 bases and J shed 3 bases, with 14 bases lying between them. Looked up from germline, CDR1 is SGHRS and CDR2 is YFSETQ. The CDR3 runs 14 residues. The CDR3 here is CASSPGWTVYEQYF. In DNA, the CDR3 is TGCGCCAGCAGCCCAGGGTGGACTGTCTACGAGCAGTACTTC.

The chain links TRBV28 to TRBJ2-1; 8 bases agree with TRBD2. CDR1 and CDR2 from the germline V gene are MDHEN and SYDVKM. CDR3 size: 15 residues. V dropped 5 bases and J dropped 7; count of bases not matched to a gene: 10. The CDR3 is CASSVRGLGGNEQFF. The CDR3 nucleotides are TGTGCCAGCAGTGTCCGGGGACTAGGGGGAAATGAGCAGTTCTTC. Full variable domain (rest looked up from reference TRBV28 and TRBJ2-1): DVKVTQSSRYLVKRTGEKVFLECVQDMDHENMFWYRQDPGLGLRLIYFSYDVKMKEKGDIPEGYSVSREKKERFSLILESASTNQTSMYLCASSVRGLGGNEQFFGPGTRLTVL.

This clone was counted a single time. J is TRBJ1-2 and V is TRBV6-5; D may be TRBD1 (5 bases). The CDR3 extends over 12 amino acids. Trimming took 11 bases from V and 8 from J, leaving 18 bases between them. The germline V gene has CDR1 MNHEY and CDR2 SVGAGI. Here the CDR3 reads CAAGEGLGGYTF. The CDR3 DNA is TGTGCCGCGGGGGAAGGGCTCGGCGGCTACACCTTC.

V usage is TRBV2 and J usage is TRBJ2-5, with TRBD2 matching over 10 bases. This CDR3 spans 13 amino acids. In germline, CDR1 is SNHLY, CDR2 FYNNEI. V trimming: 10 bases; J trimming: 7 bases; junction bases outside the gene matches: 9. CDR3 sequence reads: CAISGGEGGTQYF. The CDR3 nucleotides are TGTGCCATCAGCGGGGGGGAGGGTGGGACCCAGTACTTC.

This clone was counted once. The chain recombines TRBV11-3 with TRBJ2-4; unclear D gene. Germline CDR1 reads SGHNT; CDR2 reads YENEEA. This CDR3 is 16 amino acids long. V was clipped by 1 base and J by 9 bases, with 19 bases between them. CDR3 nucleotide sequence: TGTGCCAGCAGCTTAGGTCCTGGGCTCCGGAGCCCCATTCAGTACTTC. Amino acids: CASSLGPGLRSPIQYF.

This clone appeared once. This chain links TRBV5-1 with TRBJ2-2; D may match TRBD1 or TRBD2 (5 bases each). This CDR3 is built from 13 residues. The ends were cut back, 4 bases at V and 7 bases at J, with 11 bases in the middle. CDR1 SGHRS and CDR2 YFSETQ come from the germline V gene. CDR3 sequence reads: CASSIGDGGELFF. CDR3 coding DNA: TGCGCCAGCAGCATAGGGGACGGCGGGGAGCTGTTTTTT. Full variable domain (remainder filled in from reference TRBV5-1 and TRBJ2-2): KAGVTQTPRYLIKTRGQQVTLSCSPISGHRSVSWYQQTPGQGLQFLFEYFSETQRNKGNFPGRFSGRQFSNSRSEMNVSTLELGDSALYLCASSIGDGGELFFGEGSRLTVL.

The DNA of the CDR3 is TGTGCCAGCAGCTCTTTCCGGACCGACATTCGCACAGATACGCAGTATTTT. Encoded protein: CASSSFRTDIRTDTQYF. The chain recombines TRBV5-4 with TRBJ2-3; no firm D call. Germline CDR1 and CDR2: SGHNT and YYREEE (reference sequence). Trimming took off 3 bases at V and 1 base at J, with 18 bases between the two ends. This CDR3 spans 17 amino acids.

This sequence joins TRBV4-2 and TRBJ2-5; maybe TRBD2 (6 bases). Trimming took 5 bases from V and 2 from J, leaving 12 bases between them. The CDR3 spans 14 residues. CDR1 LGHNA and CDR2 YNFKEQ come from the germline V gene. CDR3 sequence reads: CASSSGDPQETQYF. CDR3 DNA: TGTGCCAGCAGCTCGGGAGACCCTCAAGAGACCCAGTACTTC.

The chain recombines TRBV6-6 with TRBJ1-3; possibly TRBD1 for D (5 bases). Deletions cut 7 bases from V and 0 bases from J, with 13 bases between. The CDR3 consists of 15 residues. Germline CDR1 is MNHNY and CDR2 is SVGAGI (reference sequence). CDR3 DNA sequence: TGTGCCAGCACGCCAGGGATTATCTCTGGAAACACCATATATTTT. Translating gives CASTPGIISGNTIYF.

In regard to this clone: This sample includes further DNA sequences coding for the same CDR3. The chain has TRBV5-1 and TRBJ1-1; D remains unclear. This CDR3 spans 13 amino acids. With 1 base removed from V and 3 bases from J, the gap between germline ends came to 7 bases. Germline V gene data show CDR1 as SGHRS and CDR2 as YFSETQ. The CDR3 here is CASSLSRDTEAFF. CDR3 nucleotide sequence: TGCGCCAGCAGCTTGTCCCGAGACACTGAAGCTTTCTTT.

The chain couples TRBV7-8 to TRBJ1-5; possibly TRBD1 for D (5 bases). CDR1 and CDR2 (germline): SGHVS, FQNEAQ. V lost 7 bases, J lost 1 base, and 17 bases lay in between. The CDR3 length is 16 residues. CDR3 sequence (DNA): TGTGCCAGCAAACTTACCGTGGGACCGAGCAATCAGCCCCAGCATTTT. Translation: CASKLTVGPSNQPQHF.

J is TRBJ1-1 and V is TRBV6-5; D gene unclear. This CDR3 has 14 residues. Trimming removed 4 bases at V and 4 bases at J, with 13 bases between. Germline V lookup: CDR1 MNHEY, CDR2 SVGAGI. CDR3 residues: CASSSSNKITEAFF. CDR3 nucleotides: TGTGCCAGCAGTTCCAGCAACAAGATCACTGAAGCTTTCTTT.

The chain couples TRBV5-1 to TRBJ2-5; either TRBD1 or TRBD2 may supply D (6 bases each). Deletions cut 7 bases from V and 2 bases from J, with 15 bases between. CDR3 length: 14 amino acids. In germline, CDR1 is SGHRS, CDR2 YFSETQ. The CDR3 coding sequence is TGCGCCAGCGCCGGAGGGCAGGGGCAAGAGACCCAGTACTTC. This sequence encodes CASAGGQGQETQYF.

The chain uses TRBV4-1 and TRBJ1-3, with unresolved D. Deletions cut 4 bases from V and 0 bases from J, with 16 bases between. This CDR3 comprises 17 residues. Germline CDR1 reads MGHRA; CDR2 reads YSYEKL. The CDR3 sequence: CASSRPEITLSGNTIYF. The CDR3 nucleotides are TGCGCCAGCAGCCGGCCTGAGATAACCCTCTCTGGAAACACCATATATTTT.